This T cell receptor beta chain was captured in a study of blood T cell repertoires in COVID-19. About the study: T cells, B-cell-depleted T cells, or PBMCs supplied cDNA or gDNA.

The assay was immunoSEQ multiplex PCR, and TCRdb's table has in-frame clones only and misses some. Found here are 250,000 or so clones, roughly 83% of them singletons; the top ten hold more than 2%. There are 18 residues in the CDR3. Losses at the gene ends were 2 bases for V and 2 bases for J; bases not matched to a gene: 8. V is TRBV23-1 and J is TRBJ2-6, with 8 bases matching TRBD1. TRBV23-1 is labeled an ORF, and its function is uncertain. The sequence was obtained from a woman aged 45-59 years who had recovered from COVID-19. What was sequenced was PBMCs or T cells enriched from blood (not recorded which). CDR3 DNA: TGCGCCAGCAGTCAAGACAGGGGTAACCTTCCTGGGGCCAACGTCCTGACTTTC. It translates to CASSQDRGNLPGANVLTF.